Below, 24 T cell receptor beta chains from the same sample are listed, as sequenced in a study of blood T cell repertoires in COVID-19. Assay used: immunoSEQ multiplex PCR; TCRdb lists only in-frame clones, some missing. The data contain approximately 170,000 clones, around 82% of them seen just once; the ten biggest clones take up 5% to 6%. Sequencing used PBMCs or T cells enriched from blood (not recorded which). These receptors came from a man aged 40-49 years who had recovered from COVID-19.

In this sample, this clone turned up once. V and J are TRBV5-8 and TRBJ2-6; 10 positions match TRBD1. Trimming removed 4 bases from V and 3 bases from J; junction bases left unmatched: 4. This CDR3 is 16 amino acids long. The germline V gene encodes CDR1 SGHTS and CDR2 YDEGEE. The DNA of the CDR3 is TGTGCCAGCAGCAGGACAGGGGGGTATGGGGCCAACGTCCTGACTTTC. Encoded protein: CASSRTGGYGANVLTF.

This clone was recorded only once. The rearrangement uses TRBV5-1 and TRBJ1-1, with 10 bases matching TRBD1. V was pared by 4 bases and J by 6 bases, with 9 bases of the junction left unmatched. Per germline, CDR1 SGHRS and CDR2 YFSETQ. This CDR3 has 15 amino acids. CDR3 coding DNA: TGCGCCAGCAGCACAGAGACAGGGGGCCGCGCTGAAGCTTTCTTT. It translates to CASSTETGGRAEAFF.

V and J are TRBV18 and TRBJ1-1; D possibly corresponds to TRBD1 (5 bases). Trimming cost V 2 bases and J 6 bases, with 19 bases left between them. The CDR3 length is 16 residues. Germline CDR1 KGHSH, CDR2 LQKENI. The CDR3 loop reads CASSPSMRGEEAEAFF. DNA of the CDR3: TGTGCCAGCTCACCAAGTATGAGAGGGGAGGAGGCTGAAGCTTTCTTT.

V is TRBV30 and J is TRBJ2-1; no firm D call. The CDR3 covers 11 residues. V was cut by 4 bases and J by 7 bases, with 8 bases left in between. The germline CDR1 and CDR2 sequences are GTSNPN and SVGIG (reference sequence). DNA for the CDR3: TGTGCCTGGAAATTCCGGAATGAGCAGTTCTTC. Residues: CAWKFRNEQFF.

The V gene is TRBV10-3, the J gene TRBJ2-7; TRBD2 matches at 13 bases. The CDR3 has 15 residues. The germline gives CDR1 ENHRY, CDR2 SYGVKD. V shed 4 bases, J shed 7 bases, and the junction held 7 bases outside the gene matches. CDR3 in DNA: TGTGCCATCAGTGGGGGGACTAGCGGGGAGTCAGAGCAGTACTTC. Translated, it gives CAISGGTSGESEQYF.

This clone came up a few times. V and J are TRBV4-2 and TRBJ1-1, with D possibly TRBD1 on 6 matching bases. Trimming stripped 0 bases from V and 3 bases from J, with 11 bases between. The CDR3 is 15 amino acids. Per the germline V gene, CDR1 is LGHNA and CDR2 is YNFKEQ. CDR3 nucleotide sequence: TGTGCCAGCAGCCAAGATCAGGGGCTAGACACTGAAGCTTTCTTT. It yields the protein CASSQDQGLDTEAFF.

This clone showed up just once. The CDR3 nucleotides are TGTGCCAGCTCCTCGGGGGGGTCCTACGAGCAGTACTTC. Protein sequence: CASSSGGSYEQYF. The V call is TRBV6-5, the J call TRBJ2-7; 8 nucleotides match TRBD2. CDR3 size: 13 residues. Losses at the gene ends were 8 bases for V and 1 base for J; bases not matched to a gene: 4. CDR1 is MNHEY, CDR2 SVGAGI, per germline.

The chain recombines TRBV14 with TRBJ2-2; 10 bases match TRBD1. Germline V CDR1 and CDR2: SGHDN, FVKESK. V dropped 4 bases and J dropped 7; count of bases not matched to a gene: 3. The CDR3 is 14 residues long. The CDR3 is CASSRDRGLGELFF. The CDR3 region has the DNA TGTGCCAGCAGCCGGGACAGGGGCCTCGGGGAGCTGTTTTTT.

CDR3 region: CASRREQTEKLFF. Written as DNA, the CDR3 is TGTGCCAGTAGACGCGAACAGACTGAAAAACTGTTTTTT. This chain links TRBV19 with TRBJ1-4; D ambiguous. The V and J ends lost 6 bases and 7 bases respectively, with 12 bases between them. The CDR3 covers 13 residues. Per germline, CDR1 LNHDA and CDR2 SQIVND (reference sequence).

The CDR3 sequence: CASSFPLSKLFF. CDR3 sequence (DNA): TGTGCCAGCAGCTTCCCTCTCTCTAAACTGTTTTTT. V is TRBV5-4 and J is TRBJ1-4; D gene unclear. Trimming removed 2 bases from V and 11 bases from J, with 10 bases in between. Germline lookup yields CDR1 SGHNT and CDR2 YYREEE (reference sequence). This CDR3 contains 12 residues.

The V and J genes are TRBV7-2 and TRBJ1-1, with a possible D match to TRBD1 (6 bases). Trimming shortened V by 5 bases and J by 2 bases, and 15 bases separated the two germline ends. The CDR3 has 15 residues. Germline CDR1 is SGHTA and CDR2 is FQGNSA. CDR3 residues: CASSKQQGANTEAFF. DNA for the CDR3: TGTGCCAGCAGCAAACAACAGGGCGCCAACACTGAAGCTTTCTTT.

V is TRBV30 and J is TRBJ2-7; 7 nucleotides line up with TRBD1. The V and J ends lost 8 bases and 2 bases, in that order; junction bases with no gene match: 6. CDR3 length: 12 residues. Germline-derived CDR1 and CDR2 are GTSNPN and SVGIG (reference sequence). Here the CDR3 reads CAMVGTAYEQYV. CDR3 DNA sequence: TGTGCCATGGTGGGGACAGCCTACGAGCAGTACGTC.

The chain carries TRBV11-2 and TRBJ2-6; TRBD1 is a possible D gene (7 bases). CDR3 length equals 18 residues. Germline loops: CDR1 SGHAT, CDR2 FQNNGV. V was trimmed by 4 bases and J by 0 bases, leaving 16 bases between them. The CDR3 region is CASSYMAGGSSGANVLTF. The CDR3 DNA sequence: TGTGCCAGCAGCTACATGGCAGGGGGGAGCTCTGGGGCCAACGTCCTGACTTTC.

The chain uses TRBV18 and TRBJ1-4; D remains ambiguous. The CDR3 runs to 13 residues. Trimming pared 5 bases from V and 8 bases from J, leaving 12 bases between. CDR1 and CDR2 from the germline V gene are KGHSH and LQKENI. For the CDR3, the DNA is TGTGCCAGCTCAGCCACGTCGGGGGAAAAACTGTTTTTT. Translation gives CASSATSGEKLFF.

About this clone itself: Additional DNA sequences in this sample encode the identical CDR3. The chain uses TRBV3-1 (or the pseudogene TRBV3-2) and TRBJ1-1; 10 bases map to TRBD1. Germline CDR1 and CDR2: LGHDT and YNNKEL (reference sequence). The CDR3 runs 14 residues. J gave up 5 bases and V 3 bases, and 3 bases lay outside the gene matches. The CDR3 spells CASSQTGGGTEAFF. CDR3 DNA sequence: TGTGCCAGCAGCCAGACAGGGGGCGGGACTGAAGCTTTCTTT.

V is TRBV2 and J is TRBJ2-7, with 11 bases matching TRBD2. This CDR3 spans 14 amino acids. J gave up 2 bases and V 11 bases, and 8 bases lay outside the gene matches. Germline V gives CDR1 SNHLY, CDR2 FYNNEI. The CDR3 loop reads CAGRSGGDPYEQYF. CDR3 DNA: TGTGCCGGACGTAGCGGGGGGGACCCCTACGAGCAGTACTTC.

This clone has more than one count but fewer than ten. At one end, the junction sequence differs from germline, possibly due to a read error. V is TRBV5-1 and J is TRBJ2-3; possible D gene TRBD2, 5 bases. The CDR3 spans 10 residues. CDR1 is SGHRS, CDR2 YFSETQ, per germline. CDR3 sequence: CASSLVLGDF. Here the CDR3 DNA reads TGCGCCAGCAGCTTGGTTCTCGGGGATTTT.

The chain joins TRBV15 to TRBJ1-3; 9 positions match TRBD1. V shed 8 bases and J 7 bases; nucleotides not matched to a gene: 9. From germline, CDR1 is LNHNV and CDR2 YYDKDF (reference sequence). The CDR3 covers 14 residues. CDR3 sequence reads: CATEGGQGGNTIYF. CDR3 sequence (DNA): TGTGCCACCGAGGGGGGACAGGGTGGCAACACCATATATTTT.

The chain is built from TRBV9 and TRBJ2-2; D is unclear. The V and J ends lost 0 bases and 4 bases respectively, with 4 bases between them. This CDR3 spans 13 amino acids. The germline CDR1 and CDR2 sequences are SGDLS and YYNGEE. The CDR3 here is CASSVGSTGELFF. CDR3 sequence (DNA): TGTGCCAGCAGCGTAGGGAGCACCGGGGAGCTGTTTTTT.

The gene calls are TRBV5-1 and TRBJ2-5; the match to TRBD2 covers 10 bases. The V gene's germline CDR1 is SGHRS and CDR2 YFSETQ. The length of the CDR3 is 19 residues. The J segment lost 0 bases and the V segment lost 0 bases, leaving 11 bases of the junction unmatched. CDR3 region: CASSLAGASGGPYQETQYF. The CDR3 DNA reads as TGCGCCAGCAGCTTGGCCGGGGCTAGCGGGGGACCCTACCAAGAGACCCAGTACTTC.

The CDR3, as DNA: TGCGCCAGCAGCCAAGATAAGGACTACTACTATGGCTACACCTTC. Its protein is CASSQDKDYYYGYTF. The chain recombines TRBV4-1 with TRBJ1-2; no clear D. The CDR3 covers 15 residues. The germline V and J ends were trimmed by 0 bases and 3 bases, with 11 bases remaining between them. Germline assignment: CDR1 MGHRA and CDR2 YSYEKL.

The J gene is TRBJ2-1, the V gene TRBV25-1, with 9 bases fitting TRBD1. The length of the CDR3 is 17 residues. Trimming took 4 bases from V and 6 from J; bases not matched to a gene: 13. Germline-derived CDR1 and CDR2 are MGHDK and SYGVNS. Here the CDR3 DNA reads TGTGCCAGCAGTGTTCGCACACAGGGGGCAGAAGGCAATGAGCAGTTCTTC. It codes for CASSVRTQGAEGNEQFF. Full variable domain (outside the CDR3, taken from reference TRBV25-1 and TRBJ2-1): EADIYQTPRYLVIGTGKKITLECSQTMGHDKMYWYQQDPGMELHLIHYSYGVNSTEKGDLSSESTVSRIRTEHFPLTLESARPSHTSQYLCASSVRTQGAEGNEQFFGPGTRLTVL.

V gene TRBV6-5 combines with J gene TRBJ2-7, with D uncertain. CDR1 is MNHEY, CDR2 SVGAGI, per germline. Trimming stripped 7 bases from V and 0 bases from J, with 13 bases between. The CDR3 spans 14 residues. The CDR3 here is CASKTPSRSYEQYF. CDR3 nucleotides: TGTGCCAGCAAGACTCCCTCGCGCTCCTACGAGCAGTACTTC.

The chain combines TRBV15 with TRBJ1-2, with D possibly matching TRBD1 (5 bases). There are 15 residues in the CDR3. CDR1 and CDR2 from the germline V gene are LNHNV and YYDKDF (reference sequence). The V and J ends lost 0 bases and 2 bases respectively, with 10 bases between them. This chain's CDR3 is CATSRDFGGNYGYTF. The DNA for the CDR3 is TGTGCCACCAGCAGAGATTTCGGGGGGAACTATGGCTACACCTTC.